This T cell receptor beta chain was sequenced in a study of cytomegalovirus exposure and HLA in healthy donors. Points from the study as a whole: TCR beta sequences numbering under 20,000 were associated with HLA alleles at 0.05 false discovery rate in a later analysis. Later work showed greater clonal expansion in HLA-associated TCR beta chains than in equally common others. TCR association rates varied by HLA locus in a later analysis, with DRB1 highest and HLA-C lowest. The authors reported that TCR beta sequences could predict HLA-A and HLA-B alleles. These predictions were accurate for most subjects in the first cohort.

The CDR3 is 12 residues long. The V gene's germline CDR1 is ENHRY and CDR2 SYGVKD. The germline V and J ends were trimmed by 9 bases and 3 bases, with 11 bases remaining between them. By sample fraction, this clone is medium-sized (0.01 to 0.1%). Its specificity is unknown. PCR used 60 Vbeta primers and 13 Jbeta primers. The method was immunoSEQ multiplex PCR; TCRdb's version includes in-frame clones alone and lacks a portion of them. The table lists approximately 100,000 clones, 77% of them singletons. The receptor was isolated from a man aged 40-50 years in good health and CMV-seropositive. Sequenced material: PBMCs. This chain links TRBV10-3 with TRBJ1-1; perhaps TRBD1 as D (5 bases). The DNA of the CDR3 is TGTGCCATTCAAGGGGCGGACACTGAAGCTTTCTTT. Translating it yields CAIQGADTEAFF.